The 23 T cell receptor beta chains listed next were all sequenced from one sample in a study of Ad26.COV2.S vaccination and SARS-CoV-2 variants. TCRdb keeps only in-frame clones here, not all; method: immunoSEQ multiplex PCR. The table lists 500,000 or so clones, 87% of them singletons. As for treatment: some 19 received Ad26.COV2.S at low or high dose, single or two shots; roughly five received placebo; per-sample allocation not given. At day 63 after the first vaccine or placebo injection, samples were drawn. The sequencing here drew on peripheral blood, taken in a trial of Ad26.COV2.S vaccine versus placebo. The origin of the receptors is a person aged 18-65 years who received the Ad26.COV2.S COVID-19 vaccine or a placebo.

V is TRBV2 and J is TRBJ2-7, with 16 positions matching TRBD2. V trimming: 6 bases; J trimming: 5 bases; junction bases outside the gene matches: 13. The length of the CDR3 is 18 residues. The germline gives CDR1 SNHLY, CDR2 FYNNEI. CDR3 nucleotide sequence: TGTGCCAGCAGGGGGACCCCGGGACTAGCGGGAGGGCTCGACGAGCAGTACTTC. It translates to CASRGTPGLAGGLDEQYF.

This chain joins TRBV6-2 or TRBV6-3 and TRBJ2-6; D ambiguous. The CDR3 runs to 16 residues. With 5 bases removed from V and 2 bases from J, the gap between germline ends came to 13 bases. Germline loops: CDR1 MNHEY, CDR2 SVGEGT. CDR3 loop: CASSKARFPGANVLTF. CDR3 nucleotide sequence: TGTGCCAGCAGTAAGGCCCGGTTCCCTGGGGCCAACGTCCTGACTTTC.

The chain employs TRBV18 and TRBJ2-3, with D uncertain. The CDR3 covers 13 residues. Germline lookup yields CDR1 KGHSH and CDR2 LQKENI. V lost 3 bases to trimming and J lost 0 bases, with 4 bases between them. CDR3 sequence reads: CASSPDSTDTQYF. CDR3 nucleotide sequence: TGTGCCAGCTCACCGGACAGCACAGATACGCAGTATTTT.

The chain employs TRBV6-5 and TRBJ1-2, with a possible D match to TRBD1 (6 bases). The CDR3 is 12 residues long. V was trimmed by 10 bases and J by 8 bases, leaving 17 bases between them. Germline V gives CDR1 MNHEY, CDR2 SVGAGI. The CDR3 nucleotides are TGTGCCACCAACAGGGCCCTTCTCGGCTACACCTTC. Amino acid sequence: CATNRALLGYTF.

The chain combines TRBV6-6 with TRBJ2-3, with D unclear. The V and J ends lost 7 bases and 2 bases respectively, with 10 bases between them. CDR1 and CDR2 (germline): MNHNY, SVGAGI (reference sequence). This CDR3 is 13 amino acids long. CDR3 nucleotides: TGTGCCAGCAAGAGAGAGATCACAGATACGCAGTATTTT. It translates to CASKREITDTQYF.

The genes are TRBV7-2 and TRBJ2-1; 8 nucleotides align to TRBD2. CDR3 length: 15 amino acids. Germline V gene sequence: CDR1 SGHTA, CDR2 FQGNSA. V shed 6 bases and J 2 bases; nucleotides not matched to a gene: 6. As DNA, the CDR3 is TGTGCCAGCAGTAGTACTAGCGGACCCTACAATGAGCAGTTCTTC. This translates into CASSSTSGPYNEQFF.

J is TRBJ2-7 and V is TRBV2; D possibly corresponds to TRBD2 (6 bases). Germline CDR1 reads SNHLY; CDR2 reads FYNNEI. This CDR3 has 17 amino acids. With 2 bases removed from V and 5 bases from J, the gap between germline ends came to 22 bases. This chain's CDR3 is CASSEPQGKWGGNEQYF. The CDR3 nucleotides read TGTGCCAGCAGTGAACCTCAGGGTAAGTGGGGCGGGAACGAGCAGTACTTC.

The CDR3 sequence is CAWSQGLGNTIYF. For the CDR3, the DNA is TGTGCCTGGAGTCAAGGACTGGGAAACACCATATATTTT. V usage is TRBV30 and J usage is TRBJ1-3; D not certain. This CDR3 comprises 13 residues. The germline gives CDR1 GTSNPN, CDR2 SVGIG (reference sequence). V was clipped by 2 bases and J by 4 bases, with 9 bases between them.

This clone occurred a few times. The chain is built from TRBV28 and TRBJ1-6; D remains unclear. CDR1 is MDHEN and CDR2 is SYDVKM in the germline V gene. This CDR3 contains 15 residues. The V and J ends lost 2 bases and 8 bases respectively, with 13 bases between them. The CDR3 DNA reads as TGTGCCAGCAGTTTAAGATCCCTAGCAGATTCACCCCTCCACTTT. Amino acids: CASSLRSLADSPLHF.

The chain recombines TRBV6-5 with TRBJ1-3; 7 bases are a match to TRBD1. The ends lost 5 bases at V and 4 bases at J; junction bases unmatched: 5. The CDR3 length is 14 residues. CDR1 MNHEY and CDR2 SVGAGI come from the germline V gene. CDR3 region: CASSKDRPGNTIYF. CDR3 DNA sequence: TGTGCCAGCAGTAAGGACAGGCCCGGAAACACCATATATTTT.

V is TRBV2 and J is TRBJ2-1, with D perhaps matching TRBD2 (6 bases). The CDR3 length is 16 residues. V was clipped by 5 bases and J by 5 bases, with 19 bases between them. Germline V CDR1 and CDR2: SNHLY, FYNNEI. The CDR3 here is CASSRRWGGADNEQFF. Written as DNA, the CDR3 is TGTGCCAGCAGTCGACGATGGGGCGGGGCCGACAATGAGCAGTTCTTC.

Remarks on this clone: This sample includes further DNA sequences coding for the same CDR3. V and J are TRBV7-2 and TRBJ1-5; maybe TRBD1 (5 bases). Germline CDR1 is SGHTA and CDR2 is FQGNSA. Deletions cut 6 bases from V and 5 bases from J, with 11 bases between. The CDR3 loop spans 13 amino acids. The CDR3 region has the DNA TGTGCCAGCAGTCAGCGGGGGGATCAGCCCCAGCATTTT. This codes for CASSQRGDQPQHF. The full variable domain, completed using reference TRBV7-2 and TRBJ1-5, is GAGVSQSPSNKVTEKGKDVELRCDPISGHTALYWYRQSLGQGLEFLIYFQGNSAPDKSGLPSDRFSAERTGGSVSTLTIQRTQQEDSAVYLCASSQRGDQPQHFGDGTRLSIL.

J is TRBJ2-3 and V is TRBV4-3; 13 bases line up with TRBD2. Trimming took 2 bases from V and 3 from J; bases not matched to a gene: 5. This CDR3 has 17 amino acids. Germline values: CDR1 LGHNA, CDR2 YSLEER. As DNA, the CDR3 is TGCGCCAGCAGCCAACTCGGACTAGCGGGAGTAACAGATACGCAGTATTTT. This translates into CASSQLGLAGVTDTQYF.

The chain uses TRBV27 and TRBJ2-7, with D unclear. The V gene lost 2 bases and the J gene lost 2 bases, with 7 bases spanning the gap. The germline V gene encodes CDR1 MNHEY and CDR2 SMNVEV (reference sequence). This CDR3 region has 13 residues. CDR3 loop: CASSLGLAYEQYF. The CDR3 region has the DNA TGTGCCAGCAGTTTAGGGTTGGCCTACGAGCAGTACTTC.

This chain connects TRBV28 to TRBJ1-5; D uncertain. The CDR3 loop spans 13 amino acids. Deletions cut 6 bases from V and 4 bases from J, with 10 bases between. The V gene's germline CDR1 is MDHEN and CDR2 SYDVKM. CDR3 protein: CASRTSGNQPQHF. DNA for the CDR3: TGTGCCAGCAGGACCTCGGGGAATCAGCCCCAGCATTTT.

The chain carries TRBV5-1 and TRBJ1-1; TRBD1 is a possible D gene (6 bases). The germline CDR1 and CDR2 sequences are SGHRS and YFSETQ. V dropped 2 bases and J dropped 4 bases, with 9 bases sitting between them. This CDR3 is 13 amino acids long. CDR3 coding DNA: TGCGCCAGCAGCTTATCACAGGGCACTGAAGCTTTCTTT. Residues: CASSLSQGTEAFF.

Worth noting for this clone: The junction shows a germline mismatch at one end, possibly a read error. J is TRBJ2-3 and V is TRBV7-3, with D unclear. CDR3 size: 17 residues. Germline V gene sequence: CDR1 SGHTA, CDR2 FQGTGA. In nucleotides, the CDR3 is TGTGCCAGCAGCCTAACCGATCTAGTGTCAAGCACAGATACGCAGTATTTT. Translation gives CASSLTDLVSSTDTQYF.

This chain joins TRBV7-8 and TRBJ2-5; no clear D. Germline CDR1 SGHVS, CDR2 FQNEAQ. Between the trimmed V and J ends, which lost 4 bases and 4 bases, there was a span of 10 bases. The CDR3 loop spans 13 amino acids. CDR3 amino acids: CASSSASGETQYF. The CDR3 DNA reads TGTGCCAGCAGCTCAGCTTCAGGAGAGACCCAGTACTTC.

The chain is built from TRBV5-1 and TRBJ1-5; D is unresolved. Trimming removed 0 bases at V and 0 bases at J, with 28 bases between. This CDR3 is built from 22 residues. CDR1 and CDR2 from the germline V gene are SGHRS and YFSETQ. The CDR3, as DNA: TGCGCCAGCAGCTTGGTAGTTCTGTCGCACCAATCAACCGACAATAGCAATCAGCCCCAGCATTTT. Translated, it gives CASSLVVLSHQSTDNSNQPQHF.

This rearrangement joins TRBV9 to TRBJ2-7, with D perhaps matching TRBD1 or TRBD2 (5 bases each). V gave up 7 bases and J gave up 3 bases, with 11 bases separating them. The CDR3 spans 12 residues. From germline, CDR1 is SGDLS and CDR2 YYNGEE. The CDR3 bases are TGTGCCAGCTCTGGGACGGGCTACGAGCAGTACTTC. Protein sequence: CASSGTGYEQYF.

CDR3 sequence: CASSEGGLQNEKLFF. The CDR3 DNA follows: TGCGCCAGCAGCGAGGGGGGGTTACAGAATGAAAAACTGTTTTTT. The V call is TRBV5-1, the J call TRBJ1-4, with D possibly being TRBD1 (6 bases). CDR1 is SGHRS and CDR2 is YFSETQ in the germline V gene. Trimming pared 4 bases from V and 5 bases from J, leaving 15 bases between. The CDR3 runs to 15 residues.

This clone has just one count. This chain joins TRBV30 and TRBJ1-3; D is unresolved. Trimming took 0 bases from V and 0 from J, leaving 9 bases between them. Per the germline V gene, CDR1 is GTSNPN and CDR2 is SVGIG (reference sequence). This CDR3 spans 15 amino acids. The CDR3 DNA reads as TGTGCCTGGAGTGTACCCACGAGCTCTGGAAACACCATATATTTT. It codes for CAWSVPTSSGNTIYF.

V usage is TRBV30 and J usage is TRBJ1-6, with unresolved D. The CDR3 runs 14 residues. Germline CDR1 GTSNPN, CDR2 SVGIG (reference sequence). The V end lost 1 base, the J end lost 7 bases, and 11 bases lay between the germline ends. The CDR3 spells CAWSGEAQNSPLHF. Written as DNA, the CDR3 is TGTGCCTGGAGTGGTGAGGCGCAGAATTCACCCCTCCACTTT.